This section outlines one TCR beta chain sequence together with its context. The antigen is not known. Using quantitative 5'-RACE with molecular barcodes, the authors made TCR beta libraries. MiXCR was run by TCRdb on the 5' RACE reads, yielding one entry per CDR3 protein. Of about 350,000 distinct CDR3 sequences in the sample, approximately 20% are singletons; the top ten hold around 13%. This record comes from a study of CD8 T cells in ankylosing spondylitis. Study outcomes and limitations: Clones linked to disease were reported to show significant enrichment in matched ankylosing spondylitis synovial fluid. Fewer than ten highly homologous variants made up a TCR beta motif, and this motif appeared characteristic of ankylosing spondylitis blood. Within peripheral blood, clones linked to disease were CD8+ and relatively rare.

Sequenced: blood, either unsorted or a sorted T cell fraction (not recorded which). This receptor was identified in a male donor with ankylosing spondylitis or in good health (not recorded which).

The CDR3 protein is CASSWTPSYEQYF. CDR3 nucleotides: TGTGCCAGCAGCTGGACCCCCTCCTACGAGCAGTACTTC. The J gene is TRBJ2-7, the V gene TRBV11-1; D is undetermined. Germline V gene lookup returns CDR1 SGHAT and CDR2 FQDESV (reference sequence). The V gene lost 4 bases and the J gene lost 0 bases, with 7 bases spanning the gap. This CDR3 region has 13 residues.